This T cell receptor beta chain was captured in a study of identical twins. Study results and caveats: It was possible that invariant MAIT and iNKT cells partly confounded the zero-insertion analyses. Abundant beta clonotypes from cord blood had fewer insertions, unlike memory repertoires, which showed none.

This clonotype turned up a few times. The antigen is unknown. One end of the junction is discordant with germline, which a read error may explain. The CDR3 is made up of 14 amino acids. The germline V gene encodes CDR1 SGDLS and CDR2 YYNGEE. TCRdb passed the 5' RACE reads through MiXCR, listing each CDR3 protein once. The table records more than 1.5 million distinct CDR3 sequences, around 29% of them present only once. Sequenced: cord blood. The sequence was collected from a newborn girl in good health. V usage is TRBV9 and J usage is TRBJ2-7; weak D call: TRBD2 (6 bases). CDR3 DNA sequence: TGTGCCGGCAGCCCACCGGGACTCCTCTACGAGCAGTACTTC. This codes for CAGSPPGLLYEQYF. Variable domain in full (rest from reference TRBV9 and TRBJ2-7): DSGVTQTPKHLITATGQRVTLRCSPRSGDLSVYWYQQSLDQGLQFLIQYYNGEERAKGNILERFSAQQFPDLHSELNLSSLELGDSALYFCAGSPPGLLYEQYFGPGTRLTVT.